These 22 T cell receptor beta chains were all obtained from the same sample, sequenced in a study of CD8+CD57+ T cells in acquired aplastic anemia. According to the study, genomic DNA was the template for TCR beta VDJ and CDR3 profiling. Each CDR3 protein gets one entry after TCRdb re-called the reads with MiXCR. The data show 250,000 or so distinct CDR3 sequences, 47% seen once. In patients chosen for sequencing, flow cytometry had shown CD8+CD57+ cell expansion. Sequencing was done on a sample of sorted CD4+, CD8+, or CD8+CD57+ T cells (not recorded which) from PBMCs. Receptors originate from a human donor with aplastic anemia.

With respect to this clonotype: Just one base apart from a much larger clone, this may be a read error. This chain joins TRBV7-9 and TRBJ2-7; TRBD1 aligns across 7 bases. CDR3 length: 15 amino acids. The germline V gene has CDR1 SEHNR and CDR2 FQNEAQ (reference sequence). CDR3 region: CASSLGRGTAYVQYF. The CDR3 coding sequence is TGTGCCAGCAGCTTGGGAAGAGGGACAGCCTACGTGCAGTACTTC.

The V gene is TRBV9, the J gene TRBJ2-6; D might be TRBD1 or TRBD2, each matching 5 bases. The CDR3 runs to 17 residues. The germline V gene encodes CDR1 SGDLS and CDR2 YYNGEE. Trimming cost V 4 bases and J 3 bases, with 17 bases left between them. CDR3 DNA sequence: TGTGCCAGCAGCACAATTGGGGGATATGGTGGGGCCAACGTCCTGACTTTC. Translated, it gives CASSTIGGYGGANVLTF.

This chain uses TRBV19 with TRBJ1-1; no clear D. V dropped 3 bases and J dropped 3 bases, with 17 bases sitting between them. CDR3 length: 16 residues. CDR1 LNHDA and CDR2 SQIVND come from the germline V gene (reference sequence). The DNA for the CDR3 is TGTGCCAGTAGTATGGCCGGGGAGATAAAGGACACTGAAGCTTTCTTT. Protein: CASSMAGEIKDTEAFF.

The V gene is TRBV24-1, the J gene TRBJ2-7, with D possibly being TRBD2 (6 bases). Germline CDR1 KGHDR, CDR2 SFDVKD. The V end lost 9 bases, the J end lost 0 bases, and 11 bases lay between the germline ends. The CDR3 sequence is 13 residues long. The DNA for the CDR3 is TGTGCCACCTACCCGGAGGGCTCCTACGAGCAGTACGTC. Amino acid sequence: CATYPEGSYEQYV.

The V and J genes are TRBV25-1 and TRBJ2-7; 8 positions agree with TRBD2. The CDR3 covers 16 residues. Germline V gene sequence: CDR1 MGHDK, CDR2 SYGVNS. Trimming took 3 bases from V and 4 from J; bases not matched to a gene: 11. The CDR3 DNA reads TGTGCCAGCAGTGATCGGGCCGGGAGGGAGAGGTACGAGCAGTACTTC. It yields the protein CASSDRAGRERYEQYF.

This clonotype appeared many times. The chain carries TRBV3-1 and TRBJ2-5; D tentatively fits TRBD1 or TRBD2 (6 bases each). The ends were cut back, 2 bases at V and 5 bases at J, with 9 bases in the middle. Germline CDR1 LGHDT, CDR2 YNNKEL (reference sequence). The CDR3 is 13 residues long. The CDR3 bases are TGTGCCAGCAGCCAAATAGGGGGGGAGACCCAGTACTTC. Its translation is CASSQIGGETQYF.

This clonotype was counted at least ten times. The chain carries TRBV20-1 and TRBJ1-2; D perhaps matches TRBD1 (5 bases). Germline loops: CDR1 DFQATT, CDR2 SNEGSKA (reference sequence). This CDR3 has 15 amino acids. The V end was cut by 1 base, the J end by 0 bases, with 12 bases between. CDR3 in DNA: TGCAGTGCTAGAGCCCAGGGAGTAGCTAACTATGGCTACACCTTC. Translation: CSARAQGVANYGYTF.

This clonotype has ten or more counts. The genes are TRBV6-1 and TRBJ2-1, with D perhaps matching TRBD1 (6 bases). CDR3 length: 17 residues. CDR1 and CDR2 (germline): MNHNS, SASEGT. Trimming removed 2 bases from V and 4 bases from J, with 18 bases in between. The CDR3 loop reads CASSEPGQMGAYNEQFF. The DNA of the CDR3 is TGTGCCAGCAGTGAACCTGGACAGATGGGAGCATACAATGAGCAGTTCTTC.

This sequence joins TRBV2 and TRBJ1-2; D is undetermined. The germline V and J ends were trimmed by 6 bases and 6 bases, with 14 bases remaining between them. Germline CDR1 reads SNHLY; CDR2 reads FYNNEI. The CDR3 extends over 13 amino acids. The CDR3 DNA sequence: TGTGCCAGCAGCACGAACTGGAGTGATGGCTACACCTTC. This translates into CASSTNWSDGYTF.

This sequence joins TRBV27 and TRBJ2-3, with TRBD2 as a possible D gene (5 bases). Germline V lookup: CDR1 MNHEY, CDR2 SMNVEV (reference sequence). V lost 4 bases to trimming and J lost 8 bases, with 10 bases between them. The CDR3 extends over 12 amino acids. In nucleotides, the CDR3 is TGTGCCAGCAGTTCCAGTGGAGGTACGCAGTATTTT. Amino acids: CASSSSGGTQYF.

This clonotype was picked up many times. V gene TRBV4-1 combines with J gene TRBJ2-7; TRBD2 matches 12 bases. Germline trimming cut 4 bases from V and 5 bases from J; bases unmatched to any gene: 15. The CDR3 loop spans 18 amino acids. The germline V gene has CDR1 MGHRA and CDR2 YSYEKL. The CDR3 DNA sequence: TGCGCCAGCAGCCTGCGGACTAGCGGGGATTCCCGTCCCCACGAGCAGTACTTC. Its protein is CASSLRTSGDSRPHEQYF.

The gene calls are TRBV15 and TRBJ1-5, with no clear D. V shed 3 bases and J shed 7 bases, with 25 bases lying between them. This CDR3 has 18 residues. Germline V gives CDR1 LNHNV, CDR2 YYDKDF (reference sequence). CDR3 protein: CATSRASRAERLGQPQHF. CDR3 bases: TGTGCCACCAGCAGGGCATCTAGGGCGGAACGGTTAGGGCAGCCCCAGCATTTT.

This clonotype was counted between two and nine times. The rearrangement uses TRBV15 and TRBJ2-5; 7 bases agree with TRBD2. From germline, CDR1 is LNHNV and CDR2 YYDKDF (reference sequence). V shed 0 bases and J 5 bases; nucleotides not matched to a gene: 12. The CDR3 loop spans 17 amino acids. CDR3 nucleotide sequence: TGTGCCACCAGCAGAGAACGTGCAGGGAGGGTCGAGGAGACCCAGTACTTC. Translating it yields CATSRERAGRVEETQYF.

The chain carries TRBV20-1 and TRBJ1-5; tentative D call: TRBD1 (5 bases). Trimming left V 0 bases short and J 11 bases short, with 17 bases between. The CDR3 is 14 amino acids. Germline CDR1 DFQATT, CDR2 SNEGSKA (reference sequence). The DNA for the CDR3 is TGCAGTGCTAGAGATGGGAGGGGAGGATCGGCCCAGCATTTT. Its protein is CSARDGRGGSAQHF.

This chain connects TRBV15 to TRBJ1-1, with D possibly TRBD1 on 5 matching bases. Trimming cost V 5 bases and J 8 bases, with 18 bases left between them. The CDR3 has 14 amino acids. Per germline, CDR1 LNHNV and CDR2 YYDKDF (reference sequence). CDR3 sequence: CATSVRDGGGEAFF. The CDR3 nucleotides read TGTGCCACCAGCGTCCGGGACGGCGGGGGGGAAGCTTTCTTT.

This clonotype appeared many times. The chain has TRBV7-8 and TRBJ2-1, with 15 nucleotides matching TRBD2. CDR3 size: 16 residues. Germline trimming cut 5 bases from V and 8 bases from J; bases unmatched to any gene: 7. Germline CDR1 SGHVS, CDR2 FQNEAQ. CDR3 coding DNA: TGTGCCAGCAGCCCCGGACTAGCGGGAGGGCCCGATGAGCAGTTCTTC. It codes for CASSPGLAGGPDEQFF.

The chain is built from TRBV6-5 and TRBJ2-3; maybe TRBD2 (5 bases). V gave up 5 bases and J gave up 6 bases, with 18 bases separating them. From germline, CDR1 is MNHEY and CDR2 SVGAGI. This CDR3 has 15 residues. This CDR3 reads CASSGTSSPRDTQYF. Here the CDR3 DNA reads TGTGCCAGCAGTGGAACTAGTTCGCCCCGGGATACGCAGTATTTT.

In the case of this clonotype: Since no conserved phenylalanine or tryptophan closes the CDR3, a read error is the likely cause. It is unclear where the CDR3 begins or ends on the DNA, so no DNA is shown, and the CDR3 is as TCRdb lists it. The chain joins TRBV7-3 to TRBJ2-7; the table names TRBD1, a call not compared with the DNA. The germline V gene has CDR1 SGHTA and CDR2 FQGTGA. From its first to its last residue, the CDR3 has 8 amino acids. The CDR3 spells CASSFSGA.

CDR3 residues: CASRIAYSLNSPLHF. CDR3 in DNA: TGCGCCAGCAGGATTGCGTACAGCCTTAATTCACCCCTCCACTTT. This chain connects TRBV5-1 to TRBJ1-6, with D hard to call. Germline assignment: CDR1 SGHRS and CDR2 YFSETQ. The CDR3 is made up of 15 amino acids. Trimming took off 5 bases at V and 6 bases at J, with 15 bases between the two ends.

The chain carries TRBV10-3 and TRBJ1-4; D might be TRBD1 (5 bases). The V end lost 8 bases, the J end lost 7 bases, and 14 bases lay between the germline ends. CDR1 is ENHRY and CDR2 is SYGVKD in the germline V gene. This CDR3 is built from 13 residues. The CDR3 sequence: CAIDEGLSEKLFF. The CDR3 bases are TGTGCCATCGACGAGGGGTTAAGTGAAAAACTGTTTTTT.

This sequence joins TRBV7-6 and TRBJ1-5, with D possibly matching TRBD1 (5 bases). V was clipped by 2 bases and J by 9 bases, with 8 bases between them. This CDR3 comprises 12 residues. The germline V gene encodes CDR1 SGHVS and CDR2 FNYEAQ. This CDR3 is CASSLPGGPQHF. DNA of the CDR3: TGTGCCAGCAGCTTACCTGGGGGGCCCCAGCATTTT.

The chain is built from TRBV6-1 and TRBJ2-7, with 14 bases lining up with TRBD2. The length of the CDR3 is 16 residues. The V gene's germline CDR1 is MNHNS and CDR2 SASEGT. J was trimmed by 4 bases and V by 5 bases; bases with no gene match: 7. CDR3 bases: TGTGCCAGCAGTTCCTCCCGGACTAGCGGGGGGTACGAGCAGTACTTC. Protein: CASSSSRTSGGYEQYF.